The 13 T cell receptor beta chains reported below all come from one sample, sequenced in a study of blood T cells in healthy people across ages. A second PCR of about 6 to 11 cycles used a sample-barcoded 5' primer and a J-beta primer mix. Each CDR3 protein gets one entry after TCRdb re-called the 5' RACE reads with MiXCR. The sample includes 1.5 million to 2 million distinct CDR3 sequences, around 50% of them seen just once. Sequenced input: blood. Receptors were obtained from a woman aged 40 to 50 in good health.

This clonotype has a handful of counts. V is TRBV20-1 and J is TRBJ1-2, with 7 bases matching TRBD1. Unmatched junction bases numbered 4, after V lost 5 bases and J lost 4 bases. The CDR3 consists of 12 residues. Germline lookup yields CDR1 DFQATT and CDR2 SNEGSKA (reference sequence). Here the CDR3 reads CSALTGTYGYTF. Written as DNA, the CDR3 is TGCAGTGCTTTGACAGGGACCTATGGCTACACCTTC.

This clonotype was seen only a few times. DNA of the CDR3: TGCGCCAGCAGCTTGGGGTACAGGGCGGATACGCAGTATTTT. Translated, it gives CASSLGYRADTQYF. J is TRBJ2-3 and V is TRBV5-1, with D possibly being TRBD1 (6 bases). The V and J ends lost 0 bases and 6 bases respectively, with 11 bases between them. This CDR3 is built from 14 residues. Germline CDR1 reads SGHRS; CDR2 reads YFSETQ. Full variable domain (outside the CDR3, taken from reference TRBV5-1 and TRBJ2-3): KAGVTQTPRYLIKTRGQQVTLSCSPISGHRSVSWYQQTPGQGLQFLFEYFSETQRNKGNFPGRFSGRQFSNSRSEMNVSTLELGDSALYLCASSLGYRADTQYFGPGTRLTVL.

In its sample, this clonotype was seen a few times. This rearrangement joins TRBV11-2 to TRBJ2-3, with D tentatively TRBD1 (5 bases). With 4 bases removed from V and 2 bases from J, the gap between germline ends came to 10 bases. This CDR3 contains 14 residues. CDR1 SGHAT and CDR2 FQNNGV come from the germline V gene. The DNA of the CDR3 is TGTGCCAGCAGCTCCGGACACCCCACAGATACGCAGTATTTT. Translating it yields CASSSGHPTDTQYF. Full variable domain (missing parts from reference TRBV11-2 and TRBJ2-3): EAGVAQSPRYKIIEKRQSVAFWCNPISGHATLYWYQQILGQGPKLLIQFQNNGVVDDSQLPKDRFSAERLKGVDSTLKIQPAKLEDSAVYLCASSSGHPTDTQYFGPGTRLTVL.

This clonotype was seen a few times. This chain connects TRBV12-3 or TRBV12-4 to TRBJ2-1, with 10 positions matching TRBD2. The CDR3 covers 16 residues. V lost 7 bases and J lost 7; bases outside the gene matches: 13. CDR3 bases: TGTGCCAGCACCCAAATTAAGCGGGGGGGCGCGAATGAGCAGTTCTTC. This sequence encodes CASTQIKRGGANEQFF.

This chain connects TRBV28 to TRBJ2-1, with TRBD1 matching 7 bases. This CDR3 has 15 residues. The ends lost 1 base at V and 4 bases at J; junction bases unmatched: 4. The germline gives CDR1 MDHEN, CDR2 SYDVKM. The CDR3 loop is CASSLLGQMYNEQFF. CDR3 bases: TGTGCCAGCAGTTTATTGGGACAGATGTACAATGAGCAGTTCTTC. Full variable domain (remainder filled in from reference TRBV28 and TRBJ2-1): DVKVTQSSRYLVKRTGEKVFLECVQDMDHENMFWYRQDPGLGLRLIYFSYDVKMKEKGDIPEGYSVSREKKERFSLILESASTNQTSMYLCASSLLGQMYNEQFFGPGTRLTVL.

The chain combines TRBV15 with TRBJ2-7; D might be TRBD1 (6 bases). The CDR3 is 15 residues long. Germline loops: CDR1 LNHNV, CDR2 YYDKDF (reference sequence). V lost 1 base and J 3 bases, leaving 13 bases between the germline ends. This CDR3 is CATSRAARGIYEQYF. CDR3 sequence (DNA): TGTGCCACCAGCAGAGCCGCAAGGGGGATCTACGAGCAGTACTTC. Full variable domain (remainder filled in from reference TRBV15 and TRBJ2-7): DAMVIQNPRYQVTQFGKPVTLSCSQTLNHNVMYWYQQKSSQAPKLLFHYYDKDFNNEADTPDNFQSRRPNTSFCFLDIRSPGLGDTAMYLCATSRAARGIYEQYFGPGTRLTVT.

This clonotype was observed a handful of times. The chain employs TRBV4-3 and TRBJ2-1; D is ambiguous. The V gene's germline CDR1 is LGHNA and CDR2 YSLEER. V lost 2 bases and J 3 bases, leaving 5 bases between the germline ends. This CDR3 contains 13 residues. The CDR3 here is CASSQWIYNEQFF. The CDR3 nucleotides are TGCGCCAGCAGCCAATGGATCTACAATGAGCAGTTCTTC.

The V and J genes are TRBV10-3 and TRBJ2-1; TRBD2 agrees at 9 bases. The CDR3 runs 15 residues. The V and J ends lost 3 bases and 5 bases, in that order; junction bases with no gene match: 5. The germline V gene encodes CDR1 ENHRY and CDR2 SYGVKD. The CDR3 sequence: CAISDSSSGNNEQFF. The CDR3 DNA reads as TGTGCCATCAGTGATAGCTCTAGCGGGAACAATGAGCAGTTCTTC.

Only a few counts were recorded for this clonotype. The J gene is TRBJ2-5, the V gene TRBV5-1; D uncertain. V shed 5 bases and J shed 4 bases, with 12 bases lying between them. CDR3 size: 13 residues. Germline V CDR1 and CDR2: SGHRS, YFSETQ. The CDR3 region has the DNA TGCGCCAGCAGTTCGGATACGGGAGAGACCCAGTACTTC. Translating it yields CASSSDTGETQYF. The variable domain in full, completed from reference TRBV5-1 and TRBJ2-5, reads KAGVTQTPRYLIKTRGQQVTLSCSPISGHRSVSWYQQTPGQGLQFLFEYFSETQRNKGNFPGRFSGRQFSNSRSEMNVSTLELGDSALYLCASSSDTGETQYFGPGTRLLVL.

This chain links TRBV4-1 with TRBJ2-7; weak D call: TRBD2 (5 bases). The end of the DNA fits TRBJ2-5 better, so the J call may be wrong. Germline V lookup: CDR1 MGHRA, CDR2 YSYEKL. The CDR3 runs 15 residues. The CDR3, as DNA: TGCGCCAGCAGCCAGAACGGACTGGGCTCAGAGACCCAGTACTTC. Amino acids: CASSQNGLGSETQYF.

For this clonotype: A read error may be the cause here, since a much bigger clone is one base away. The V and J genes are TRBV9 and TRBJ2-3; 16 positions match TRBD2. Trimming took 2 bases from V and 4 from J; bases not matched to a gene: 1. This CDR3 region has 16 residues. Germline V gene data show CDR1 as SGDLS and CDR2 as YYNGEE. The CDR3 reads CASSVGTSGGADTQYF. The CDR3 coding sequence is TGTGCCAGCAGCGTGGGGACTAGCGGGGGGGCAGATACGCAGTATTTT.

The chain is built from TRBV24-1 and TRBJ2-3; D tentatively fits TRBD1 or TRBD2 (6 bases each). The CDR3 consists of 17 residues. CDR1 KGHDR and CDR2 SFDVKD come from the germline V gene. The ends were cut back, 7 bases at V and 2 bases at J, with 21 bases in the middle. CDR3 sequence (DNA): TGTGCCACCAGGGAAGACTGGCGGGACAAGAACACAGATACGCAGTATTTT. It is translated as CATREDWRDKNTDTQYF.

The CDR3 DNA sequence: TGTGCCAGCAGCCAAGCGAAGGGAACCGTGGATGGCTACACCTTC. Translated, it gives CASSQAKGTVDGYTF. This chain connects TRBV4-2 to TRBJ1-2; D gene unclear. The CDR3 extends over 15 amino acids. The V gene lost 1 base and the J gene lost 6 bases, with 15 bases spanning the gap. Germline CDR1 LGHNA, CDR2 YNFKEQ.